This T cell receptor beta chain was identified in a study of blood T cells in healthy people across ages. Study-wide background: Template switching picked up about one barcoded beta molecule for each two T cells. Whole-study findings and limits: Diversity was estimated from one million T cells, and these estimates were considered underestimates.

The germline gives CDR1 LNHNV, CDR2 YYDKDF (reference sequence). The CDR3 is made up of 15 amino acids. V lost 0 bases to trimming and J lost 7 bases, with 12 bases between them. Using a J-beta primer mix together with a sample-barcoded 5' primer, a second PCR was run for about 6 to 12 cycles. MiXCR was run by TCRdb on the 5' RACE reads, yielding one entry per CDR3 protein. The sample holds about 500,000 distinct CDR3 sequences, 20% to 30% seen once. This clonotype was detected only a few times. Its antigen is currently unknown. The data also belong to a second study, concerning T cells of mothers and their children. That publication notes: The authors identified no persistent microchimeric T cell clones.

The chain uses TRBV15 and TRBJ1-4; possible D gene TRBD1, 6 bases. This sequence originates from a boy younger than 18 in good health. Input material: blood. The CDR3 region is CATSRDPGDGEKLFF. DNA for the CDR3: TGTGCCACCAGCAGAGATCCAGGGGATGGTGAAAAACTGTTTTTT.